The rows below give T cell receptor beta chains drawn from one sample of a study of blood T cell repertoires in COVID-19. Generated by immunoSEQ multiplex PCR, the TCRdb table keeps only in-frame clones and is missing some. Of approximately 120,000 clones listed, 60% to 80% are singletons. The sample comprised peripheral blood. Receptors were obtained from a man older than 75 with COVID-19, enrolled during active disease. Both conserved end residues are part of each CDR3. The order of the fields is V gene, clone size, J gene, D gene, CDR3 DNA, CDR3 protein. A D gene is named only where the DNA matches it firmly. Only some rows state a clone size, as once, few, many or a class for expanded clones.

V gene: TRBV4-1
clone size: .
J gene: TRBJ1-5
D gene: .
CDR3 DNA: TGCGCCAGCAGCCAAGACCCGGGGGGCAATCAGCCCCAGCATTTT
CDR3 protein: CASSQDPGGNQPQHF

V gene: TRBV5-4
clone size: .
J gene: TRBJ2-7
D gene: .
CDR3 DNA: TGTGCCAGCAGCTCCGTCGGTATGTTAGCCTACGAGCAGTACTTC
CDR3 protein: CASSSVGMLAYEQYF

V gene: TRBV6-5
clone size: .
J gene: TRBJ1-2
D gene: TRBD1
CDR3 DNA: TGTGCCAGCAGAAGTGGGACAGCTTATGGCTACACCTTC
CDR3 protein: CASRSGTAYGYTF

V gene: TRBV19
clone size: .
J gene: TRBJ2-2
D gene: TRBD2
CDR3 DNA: TGTGCCAGTAGTACCCAGCTAGCGGGAGGTACCGGGGAGCTGTTTTTT
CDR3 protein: CASSTQLAGGTGELFF

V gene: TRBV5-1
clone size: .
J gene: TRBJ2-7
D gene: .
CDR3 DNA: TGCGCCAGCAGCTTGGCTCCAGAAGCGGGCTCCTACGAGCAGTACTTC
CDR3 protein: CASSLAPEAGSYEQYF

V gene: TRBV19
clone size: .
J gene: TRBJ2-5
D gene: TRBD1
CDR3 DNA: TGTGCCAGTAGTGAGGGGGCAGGGGAGACCCAGTACTTC
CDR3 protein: CASSEGAGETQYF

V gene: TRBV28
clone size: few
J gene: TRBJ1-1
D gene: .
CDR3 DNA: TGTGCCAGCAGCCCCCGGCAGGGGAAGGGGACTGAAGCTTTCTTT
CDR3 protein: CASSPRQGKGTEAFF

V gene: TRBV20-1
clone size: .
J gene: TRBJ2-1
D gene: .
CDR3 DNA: TGCAGTGCTAGTTATCCCGGACTCCCGAGCAATGAGCAGTTCTTC
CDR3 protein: CSASYPGLPSNEQFF

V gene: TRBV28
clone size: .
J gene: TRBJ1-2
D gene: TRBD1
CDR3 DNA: TGTGCCAGCAGGTCAGGGGGCGATGGCTACACCTTC
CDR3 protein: CASRSGGDGYTF

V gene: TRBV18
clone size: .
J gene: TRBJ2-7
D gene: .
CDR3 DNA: TGTGCCAGCTCACCACCAGCTTCCCACGAGCAGTACTTC
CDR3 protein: CASSPPASHEQYF

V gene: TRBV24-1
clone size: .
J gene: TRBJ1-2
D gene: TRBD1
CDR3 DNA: TGTGCCACCAGTGAGGGACAGGGAGACTATGGCTACACCTTC
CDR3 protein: CATSEGQGDYGYTF

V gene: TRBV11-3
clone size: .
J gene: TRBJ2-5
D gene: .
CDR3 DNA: TGTGCCAGCAGCCCAGCGCCATCTGGGGAGACCCAGTACTTC
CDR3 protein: CASSPAPSGETQYF

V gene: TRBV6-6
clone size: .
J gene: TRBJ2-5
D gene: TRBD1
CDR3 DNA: TGTGCCAGCAGTCGCCCCAGGGGGCGGAGACATCAAGAGACCCAGTACTTC
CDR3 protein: CASSRPRGRRHQETQYF

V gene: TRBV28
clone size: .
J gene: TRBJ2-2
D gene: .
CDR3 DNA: TGTGCCAGCAGTCAGGGACTCCCCGGGGAGCTGTTTTTT
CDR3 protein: CASSQGLPGELFF

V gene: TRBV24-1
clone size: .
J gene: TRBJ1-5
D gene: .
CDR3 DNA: TGTGCCACCAGTGTCTCGGGTAACAATCAGCCCCAGCATTTT
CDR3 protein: CATSVSGNNQPQHF

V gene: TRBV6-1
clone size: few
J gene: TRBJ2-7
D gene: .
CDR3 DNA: TGTGCCAGCAGTGAAGTGGGCTACTCCTACGAGCAGTACTTC
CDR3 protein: CASSEVGYSYEQYF

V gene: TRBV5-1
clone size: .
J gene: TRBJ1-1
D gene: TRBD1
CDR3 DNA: TGCGCCAGCAGCCCTCAGACAGGGGAGGGGACTGAAGCTTTCTTT
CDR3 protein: CASSPQTGEGTEAFF

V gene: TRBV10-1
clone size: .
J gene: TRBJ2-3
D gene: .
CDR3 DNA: TGCGCCAGCAGTGTGGGCAGACCATGGTTCCATTCAGATACGCAGTATTTT
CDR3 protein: CASSVGRPWFHSDTQYF

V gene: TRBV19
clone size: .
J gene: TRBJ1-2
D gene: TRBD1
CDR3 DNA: TGTGCCAGTAACAACCGGGACAGGGGGGTCGCTAACTATGGCTACACCTTC
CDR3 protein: CASNNRDRGVANYGYTF

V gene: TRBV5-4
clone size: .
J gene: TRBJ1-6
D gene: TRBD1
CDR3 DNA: TGTGCCAGCAGCTCCTACAGGGGGAAGGATTCACCCCTCCACTTT
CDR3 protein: CASSSYRGKDSPLHF

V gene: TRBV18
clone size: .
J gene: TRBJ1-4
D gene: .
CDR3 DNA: TGTGCCAGCTCCACCGGACAGTCACCAACTAATGAAAAACTGTTTTTT
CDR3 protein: CASSTGQSPTNEKLFF

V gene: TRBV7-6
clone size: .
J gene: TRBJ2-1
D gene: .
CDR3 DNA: TGTGCCAGCAGCTCTCGACTAGGGGAGCGGGAGCAGTTCTTC
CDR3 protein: CASSSRLGEREQFF

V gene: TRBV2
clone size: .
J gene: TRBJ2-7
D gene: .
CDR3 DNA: TGTGCCAGCTCGTTTGGAGGGGATGGGTACGAGCAGTACTTC
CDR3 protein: CASSFGGDGYEQYF

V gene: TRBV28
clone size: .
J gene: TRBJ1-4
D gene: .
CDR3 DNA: TGTGCCAGCAGCCGCCCCCCAGGCCAAAATGAAAAACTGTTTTTT
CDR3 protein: CASSRPPGQNEKLFF

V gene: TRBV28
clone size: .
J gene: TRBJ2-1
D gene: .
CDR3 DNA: TGTGCCAGCAGTTTCTCCTCACAGGTCCATCGGCGTGAGCAGTTCTTC
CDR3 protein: CASSFSSQVHRREQFF

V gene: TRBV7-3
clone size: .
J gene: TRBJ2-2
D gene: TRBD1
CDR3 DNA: TGTGCCAGCAGCTCCTCAACAGGGGGCACCGGGGAGCTGTTTTTT
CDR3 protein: CASSSSTGGTGELFF